The TCR beta chain described here comes from a study of OX40 agonist ivuxolimab in advanced cancers. Study background: An agonistic anti-OX40 (CD134) antibody, ivuxolimab, was used to treat the patients. Eligibility rules accepted prior anti-PD-1, anti-PD-L1 or anti-CTLA-4 therapy, and over 30% had some. Regarding the study as a whole: Certain nonresponders additionally had low normalized T-cell clonal expansion.

Germline-derived CDR1 and CDR2 are MDHEN and SYDVKM. Trimming cost V 3 bases and J 4 bases, with 10 bases left between them. The CDR3 covers 14 residues. On this clone: Its antigen is not identified.

Only in-frame clones appear in the TCRdb table, and some are missing; sequencing was by immunoSEQ multiplex PCR. The sample lists about 80,000 clones, 70% to 90% seen once, with roughly 25% in the top ten. Sequencing was performed on CD4+ or CD8+ T cells sorted from blood, taken in a trial of the OX40 agonist ivuxolimab. The source is an adult with an advanced solid tumor such as melanoma, head and neck, liver or kidney cancer. The genes are TRBV28 and TRBJ2-1; possibly TRBD2 for D (6 bases). DNA of the CDR3: TGTGCCAGCAGTTTCCGGGGGTCTTACAATGAGCAGTTCTTC. Its translation is CASSFRGSYNEQFF.